This T cell receptor beta chain was profiled in a study of cytomegalovirus exposure and HLA in healthy donors. The study, taken as a whole, reports: CMV serostatus was the sole immune exposure data available.

This PCR relied on a set of 60 Vbeta primers and 13 Jbeta primers. Sequencing used immunoSEQ multiplex PCR; TCRdb keeps in-frame clones, though not all of them. Found here are around 130,000 clones, around three quarters of them singletons; the top ten hold 1%. It was healthy bone marrow donors who served as donors. As regards this clone: Antigen unknown.

The CDR3 spans 13 residues. Germline CDR1 and CDR2: MNHNS and SASEGT. V lost 3 bases and J 7 bases, leaving 7 bases between the germline ends. What was sequenced was PBMCs. This receptor was obtained from a man aged 40-50 years in good health and CMV-seronegative. The gene calls are TRBV6-1 and TRBJ1-6, with unresolved D. The CDR3 protein is CASSDRPNSPLHF. The CDR3 bases are TGTGCCAGCAGTGACAGGCCAAATTCACCCCTCCACTTT.